The sequence of this T cell receptor (beta chain) was determined in a study of a mutant IDH1 vaccine in newly diagnosed glioma. Study at large: Visit V12 was at week 35; visit V13 was at week 47.

CDR3 length: 14 amino acids. The V segment lost 4 bases and the J segment 3 bases; nucleotides outside the gene matches: 7. CDR1 is SQVTM, CDR2 ANQGSEA, per germline. Time point of the sample: week 35, safety follow-up. Topical imiquimod accompanied each vaccine dose, which consisted of 300 ug of mutant IDH1 20-mer peptide. Details on this clone: Its target is not known.

The method was immunoSEQ multiplex PCR; TCRdb's version includes in-frame clones alone and lacks a portion of them. The sample has 45,000 to 50,000 clones, approximately 90% seen once. Study-level results: Changes to the top peripheral T cell clonotypes appeared unrelated to pseudoprogression.

Sequencing used PBMCs, obtained from a glioma patient whose treatment included an IDH1 peptide vaccine. The sequence derives from a woman aged 40 to 50 with glioma. The chain links TRBV29-1 to TRBJ2-7; 9 bases agree with TRBD1. CDR3 bases: TGCAGCGTTGTGCGGACAGGGGACATCTACGAGCAGTACTTC. Protein product: CSVVRTGDIYEQYF.